This T cell receptor (beta chain) came from a study of blood T cell repertoires in COVID-19. Seattle participants joined during active infection and were tracked over time. The V gene lost 1 base and the J gene lost 2 bases, with 10 bases spanning the gap. CDR1 and CDR2 (germline): SSHAT, FNYEAQ (reference sequence). The CDR3 covers 15 residues. Original methodology: Estimates of nucleated cell counts were drawn from the amplification of reference gene primers. Using immunoSEQ multiplex PCR, the repertoire was profiled, and TCRdb retains in-frame clones only, with some absent. V and J calls and clone size are those listed in that table; D and trimming were worked out from the DNA. The table shows a few hundred thousand clones, with roughly 90% occurring only once.

This rearrangement joins TRBV7-7 to TRBJ2-3; the D is unclear. The receptor comes from a woman in her thirties with COVID-19, enrolled during active disease. The sample comprised peripheral blood. The CDR3 DNA reads as TGTGCCAGCAGCTTAGGGGTAGCAGACACAGATACGCAGTATTTT. Protein: CASSLGVADTDTQYF.